This TCR beta chain came from a study of shared T cell receptors in the human thymus. The V gene end was trimmed by 4 bases and the J gene end by 5 bases; junction bases not matched to a gene: 11. The CDR3 has 16 residues. Germline assignment: CDR1 SGDLS and CDR2 YYNGEE. Sequenced by immunoSEQ multiplex PCR; TCRdb stores in-frame clones only, minus some. The sample lists hundreds of thousands of clones, 70% to 90% occurring once. These data were also filed under a second study, of human thymus T cells. That publication notes: It was from resections taken during corrective heart surgery that the thymus tissue came. Among thymic and blood repertoires, usage of V and J genes appeared biased.

The rearrangement links TRBV9 to TRBJ2-2, with 7 bases that match TRBD1. This clonotype was obtained from a boy younger than two with a congenital heart defect. The sequenced sample consisted of thymocytes. The CDR3 DNA reads TGTGCCAGCAGCTCCAAAGGGGGCAGAAAAACCGGGGAGCTGTTTTTT. It translates to CASSSKGGRKTGELFF.